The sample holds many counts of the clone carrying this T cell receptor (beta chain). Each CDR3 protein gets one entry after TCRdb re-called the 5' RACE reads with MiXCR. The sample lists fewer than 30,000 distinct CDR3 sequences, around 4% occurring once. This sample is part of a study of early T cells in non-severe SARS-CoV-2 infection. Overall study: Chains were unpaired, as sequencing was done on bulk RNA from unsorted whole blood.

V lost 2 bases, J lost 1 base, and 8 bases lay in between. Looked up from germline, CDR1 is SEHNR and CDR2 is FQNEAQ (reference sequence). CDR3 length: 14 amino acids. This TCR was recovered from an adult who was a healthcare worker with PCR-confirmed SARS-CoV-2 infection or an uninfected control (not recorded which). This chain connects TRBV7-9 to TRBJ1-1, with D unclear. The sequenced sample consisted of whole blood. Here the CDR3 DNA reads TGTGCCAGCAGCTTACTCACAGCGAACACTGAAGCTTTCTTT. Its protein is CASSLLTANTEAFF.